The next 28 T cell receptor beta chains were all read from a single sample in a study of identical twins (dated by TCRdb to the mid-2010s). Library preparation was by 5' RACE. The instrument given in TCRdb is Illumina HiSeq 2000. Clones were called with MiXCR by TCRdb after fastp trimmed the public reads at Q25, and only in-frame beta chains were retained. Each CDR3 protein gets just one entry, which takes the most common genes and DNA from the rows behind it. In all, the sample holds 600,000 to 800,000 distinct CDR3 sequences, and roughly 20% of those were seen once. Together, the top ten hold approximately 4.3% of the sample. The same sample was also studied in work on T cells expressing NK-cell markers.

The sequenced sample was PBMCs. The source is a woman under 30 in good health.

The genes are TRBV29-1 and TRBJ1-1; possibly TRBD1 for D (5 bases). Trimming stripped 5 bases from V and 6 bases from J, with 16 bases between. The germline CDR1 and CDR2 sequences are SQVTM and ANQGSEA. There are 13 residues in the CDR3. DNA for the CDR3: TGCAGCGTTAACCGGGACGGACGCGCTGAAGCTTTCTTT. It is translated as CSVNRDGRAEAFF.

The sample holds a few counts of this clonotype. CDR3: CASSYGQRWETQYF. The DNA of the CDR3 is TGTGCCAGCAGTTACGGACAGAGATGGGAGACCCAGTACTTC. The genes are TRBV6-5 and TRBJ2-5, with a possible D match to TRBD1 (6 bases). Germline-derived CDR1 and CDR2 are MNHEY and SVGAGI. This CDR3 has 14 amino acids. Trimming removed 2 bases at V and 5 bases at J, with 12 bases between.

J is TRBJ2-3 and V is TRBV12-3 or TRBV12-4, with 14 positions matching TRBD2. This CDR3 has 13 amino acids. V was clipped by 6 bases and J by 13 bases; unmatched bases: 6. The CDR3 here is CASSRTSGRREYF. CDR3 DNA: TGTGCCAGCAGCCGGACTAGCGGGAGGCGGGAGTATTTT.

The chain employs TRBV12-3 or TRBV12-4 and TRBJ2-1, with 12 bases fitting TRBD2. Losses at the gene ends were 6 bases for V and 2 bases for J; bases not matched to a gene: 5. The CDR3 has 16 amino acids. The CDR3 DNA reads TGTGCCAGCAGACCGACTAGCGGGGGAGCCTACAATGAGCAGTTCTTC. This sequence encodes CASRPTSGGAYNEQFF.

The rearrangement joins TRBV24-1 to TRBJ2-1; D might be TRBD2 (5 bases). CDR1 is KGHDR, CDR2 SFDVKD, per germline. The CDR3 is 13 residues long. V dropped 5 bases and J dropped 6 bases, with 10 bases sitting between them. CDR3 sequence: CATSAGFGNEQFF. CDR3 DNA: TGTGCCACCAGTGCGGGGTTTGGCAATGAGCAGTTCTTC.

This clonotype has more than one count but fewer than ten. The rearrangement links TRBV12-3 or TRBV12-4 to TRBJ1-2; no reliable D call. CDR3 length: 13 amino acids. V was trimmed by 6 bases and J by 6 bases, leaving 14 bases between them. The CDR3 DNA sequence: TGTGCCAGCAGACCAAGGGTAGAGGATGGCTACACCTTC. It is translated as CASRPRVEDGYTF.

The CDR3 coding sequence is TGCGCCAGCAGCTTTAGCGGGGGACCCACAGATACGCAGTATTTT. Residues: CASSFSGGPTDTQYF. This chain joins TRBV5-1 and TRBJ2-3; 9 bases align to TRBD2. Germline V CDR1 and CDR2: SGHRS, YFSETQ. Germline trimming cut 2 bases from V and 2 bases from J; bases unmatched to any gene: 3. The CDR3 length is 15 residues.

Details on this clonotype: This may stem from a read error, because a much larger clone lies one nucleotide away. V usage is TRBV12-3 or TRBV12-4 and J usage is TRBJ2-1, with 8 nucleotides matching TRBD2. CDR3 length equals 17 residues. Here the CDR3 DNA reads TGTGCCATCAGTCCCCGGGGCTTACTAGCGGAGTACAATGAGCAGTTCTTC. It translates to CAISPRGLLAEYNEQFF.

The V call is TRBV15, the J call TRBJ2-7; D may match TRBD1 or TRBD2 (5 bases each). V lost 8 bases and J 6 bases, leaving 14 bases between the germline ends. The CDR3 has 12 amino acids. CDR1 and CDR2 from the germline V gene are LNHNV and YYDKDF (reference sequence). CDR3 nucleotides: TGTGCCACCCAAGGGACGTCGGTCGAGCAGTACTTC. This translates into CATQGTSVEQYF.

The sample holds many counts of this clonotype. The chain employs TRBV12-3 or TRBV12-4 and TRBJ2-7; perhaps TRBD1 as D (5 bases). This CDR3 is 12 amino acids long. The ends were cut back, 2 bases at V and 5 bases at J, with 7 bases in the middle. The CDR3 bases are TGTGCCAGCAGTTTATGGGGCCACGAGCAGTACTTC. It specifies CASSLWGHEQYF.

The chain recombines TRBV28 with TRBJ2-1; perhaps TRBD1 as D (6 bases). This CDR3 region has 12 residues. Trimming removed 8 bases from V and 3 bases from J, with 8 bases in between. In germline, CDR1 is MDHEN, CDR2 SYDVKM. As DNA, the CDR3 is TGTGCCAGCGAGGACAGCTACAATGAGCAGTTCTTC. Its translation: CASEDSYNEQFF.

The genes are TRBV29-1 and TRBJ1-1; no reliable D call. V gave up 7 bases and J gave up 0 bases, with 12 bases separating them. This CDR3 spans 13 amino acids. The V gene's germline CDR1 is SQVTM and CDR2 ANQGSEA. The CDR3 spells CSGTGQMNTEAFF. The CDR3 nucleotides read TGCAGCGGGACGGGTCAGATGAACACTGAAGCTTTCTTT. Combining the CDR3 with reference TRBV29-1 and TRBJ1-1 gives the whole variable domain SAVISQKPSRDICQRGTSLTIQCQVDSQVTMMFWYRQQPGQSLTLIATANQGSEATYESGFVIDKFPISRPNLTFSTLTVSNMSPEDSSIYLCSGTGQMNTEAFFGQGTRLTVV.

This clonotype has ten or more counts. This rearrangement joins TRBV24-1 to TRBJ2-3; D is unclear. Germline V gene sequence: CDR1 KGHDR, CDR2 SFDVKD. The ends were cut back, 4 bases at V and 6 bases at J, with 10 bases in the middle. The CDR3 is made up of 13 amino acids. Here the CDR3 reads CATSDPNSDTQYF. CDR3 nucleotide sequence: TGTGCCACCAGTGACCCTAACTCGGATACGCAGTATTTT.

This clonotype appeared many times. The chain employs TRBV2 and TRBJ2-1, with D possibly matching TRBD2 (5 bases). Trimming removed 0 bases at V and 4 bases at J, with 16 bases between. The CDR3 length is 17 residues. Germline CDR1 is SNHLY and CDR2 is FYNNEI. DNA of the CDR3: TGTGCCAGCAGTGAAGCCCGACTAAACTACGAATACAATGAGCAGTTCTTC. Amino acids: CASSEARLNYEYNEQFF.

The chain uses TRBV9 and TRBJ2-1; D is possibly TRBD2 (7 bases). Trimming pared 1 base from V and 5 bases from J, leaving 13 bases between. The CDR3 sequence is 15 residues long. The germline V gene has CDR1 SGDLS and CDR2 YYNGEE. The DNA of the CDR3 is TGTGCCAGCAGCGTATATGGCGGGGGCCACAATGAGCAGTTCTTC. It specifies CASSVYGGGHNEQFF.

The V call is TRBV6-2 or TRBV6-3, the J call TRBJ2-3; TRBD2 aligns across 7 bases. V lost 5 bases and J lost 2; bases outside the gene matches: 13. The CDR3 totals 17 residues. The germline V gene encodes CDR1 MNHEY and CDR2 SVGEGT. The CDR3 DNA is TGTGCCAGCAGTGCCTCGGTGGGCGGGAGCATCACAGATACGCAGTATTTT. Translating it yields CASSASVGGSITDTQYF.

This chain's CDR3 is CSARDPRTSGGVDTQYF. The CDR3 DNA follows: TGCAGTGCTAGAGATCCCAGGACTAGCGGGGGAGTAGATACGCAGTATTTT. This rearrangement joins TRBV20-1 to TRBJ2-3, with 13 bases fitting TRBD2. CDR3 length equals 17 residues. CDR1 DFQATT and CDR2 SNEGSKA come from the germline V gene (reference sequence). V was clipped by 0 bases and J by 5 bases; unmatched bases: 8.

The DNA of the CDR3 is TGCAGCGTTGAGGCGGGACCGAAAACAGATACGCAGTATTTT. It specifies CSVEAGPKTDTQYF. The gene calls are TRBV29-1 and TRBJ2-3; possible D gene TRBD2, 6 bases. The V and J ends lost 3 bases and 3 bases respectively, with 13 bases between them. This CDR3 region has 14 residues. Germline values: CDR1 SQVTM, CDR2 ANQGSEA.

This clonotype was found many times. The chain links TRBV12-3 or TRBV12-4 to TRBJ1-2; D uncertain. V was shortened by 2 bases and J by 10 bases, with 14 bases between the two germline ends. The CDR3 spans 13 residues. CDR3 sequence reads: CASSLNLENYYTF. CDR3 bases: TGTGCCAGCAGTTTAAATCTAGAGAACTACTACACCTTC.

The J gene is TRBJ2-2, the V gene TRBV20-1, with D possibly matching TRBD1 (5 bases). Trimming pared 1 base from V and 6 bases from J, leaving 15 bases between. CDR3 length equals 15 residues. From germline, CDR1 is DFQATT and CDR2 SNEGSKA (reference sequence). As DNA, the CDR3 is TGCAGTGCTAGAGGATATCCTCAGGGATCCGGGGAGCTGTTTTTT. It yields the protein CSARGYPQGSGELFF.

The CDR3 sequence is CSFGQDTQYF. The CDR3 nucleotides are TGCAGCTTTGGACAAGATACGCAGTATTTT. The rearrangement links TRBV29-1 to TRBJ2-3; a possible D gene is TRBD1 (5 bases). This CDR3 region has 10 residues. Germline CDR1 reads SQVTM; CDR2 reads ANQGSEA. The germline V and J ends were trimmed by 8 bases and 5 bases, with 8 bases remaining between them.

In its sample, this clonotype was seen many times. This sequence joins TRBV27 and TRBJ1-5; no reliable D call. The CDR3 has 12 amino acids. Germline loops: CDR1 MNHEY, CDR2 SMNVEV (reference sequence). The V and J ends lost 1 base and 6 bases respectively, with 4 bases between them. The DNA for the CDR3 is TGTGCCAGCAGTTTATTAGGTCAGCCCCAGCATTTT. It codes for CASSLLGQPQHF.

The table lists this clonotype with a few counts. The rearrangement joins TRBV29-1 to TRBJ2-5, with a tentative D call TRBD2 (6 bases). The CDR3 extends over 13 amino acids. Trimming cost V 4 bases and J 4 bases, with 13 bases left between them. Germline V gene data show CDR1 as SQVTM and CDR2 as ANQGSEA. The CDR3 DNA follows: TGCAGCGTTGTCTCTAGCGCACGAGAGACCCAGTACTTC. It yields the protein CSVVSSARETQYF.

This clonotype was recorded a few times. The CDR3: CSARKRVDNSGELFF. The CDR3 nucleotides read TGCAGTGCTCGAAAGCGGGTGGACAACTCCGGGGAGCTGTTTTTT. The chain uses TRBV20-1 and TRBJ2-2; TRBD2 might be the D (6 bases). V lost 5 bases and J lost 6, with 19 bases in between. CDR1 DFQATT and CDR2 SNEGSKA come from the germline V gene (reference sequence). CDR3 length: 15 amino acids.

This clonotype was recorded a few times. Germline and junction disagree at one end, which may indicate a read error. The V and J genes are TRBV12-3 or TRBV12-4 and TRBJ2-7, with D possibly being TRBD1 or TRBD2 (5 bases each). The CDR3 runs to 15 residues. This CDR3 is CASSWGIGTSHEQYF. As DNA, the CDR3 is TGTGCCAGCAGTTGGGGAATAGGGACCTCCCACGAGCAGTACTTC.

CDR3 DNA sequence: TGTGCCAGCAGCCACCCCCTGCAGGGCACGTTCTTC. This translates into CASSHPLQGTFF. This rearrangement joins TRBV7-2 to TRBJ2-1, with D possibly being TRBD1 (5 bases). V lost 5 bases to trimming and J lost 15 bases, with 17 bases between them. This CDR3 region has 12 residues. Germline V lookup: CDR1 SGHTA, CDR2 FQGNSA. The full variable domain, with the rest looked up from reference TRBV7-2 and TRBJ2-1, is GAGVSQSPSNKVTEKGKDVELRCDPISGHTALYWYRQSLGQGLEFLIYFQGNSAPDKSGLPSDRFSAERTGGSVSTLTIQRTQQEDSAVYLCASSHPLQGTFFGPGTRLTVL.

This clonotype was recorded at least ten times. The chain couples TRBV5-1 to TRBJ2-1; D is unresolved. From germline, CDR1 is SGHRS and CDR2 YFSETQ. Trimming took off 5 bases at V and 4 bases at J, with 22 bases between the two ends. This CDR3 has 17 amino acids. The CDR3: CASSFAVTGDFYNEQFF. Written as DNA, the CDR3 is TGCGCCAGCAGTTTCGCAGTGACGGGCGATTTTTACAATGAGCAGTTCTTC.

This clonotype was seen at least ten times. The chain employs TRBV7-9 and TRBJ2-1; D uncertain. The germline V gene encodes CDR1 SEHNR and CDR2 FQNEAQ (reference sequence). This CDR3 region has 13 residues. Between the trimmed V and J ends, which lost 5 bases and 7 bases, there was a span of 12 bases. DNA for the CDR3: TGTGCCAGCAGCGGGGTATCTTCAAATGAGCAGTTCTTC. Translating gives CASSGVSSNEQFF.